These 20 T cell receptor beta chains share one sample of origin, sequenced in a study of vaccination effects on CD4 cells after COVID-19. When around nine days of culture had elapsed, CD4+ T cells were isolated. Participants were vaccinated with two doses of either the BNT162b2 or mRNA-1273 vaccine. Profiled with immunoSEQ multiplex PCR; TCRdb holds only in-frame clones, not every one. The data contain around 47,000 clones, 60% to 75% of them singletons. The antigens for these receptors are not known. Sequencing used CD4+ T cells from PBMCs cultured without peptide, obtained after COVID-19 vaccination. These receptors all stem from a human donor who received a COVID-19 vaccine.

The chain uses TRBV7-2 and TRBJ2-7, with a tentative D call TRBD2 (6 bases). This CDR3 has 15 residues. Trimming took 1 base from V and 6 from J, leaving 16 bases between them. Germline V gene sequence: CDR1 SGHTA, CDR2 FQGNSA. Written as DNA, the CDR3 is TGTGCCAGCAGCTTAGTGGCGGGGTCCGGGGTCGAGCAGTACTTC. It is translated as CASSLVAGSGVEQYF.

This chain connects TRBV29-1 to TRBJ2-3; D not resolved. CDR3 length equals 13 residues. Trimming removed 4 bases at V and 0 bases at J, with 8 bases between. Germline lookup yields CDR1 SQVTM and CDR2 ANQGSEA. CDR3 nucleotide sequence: TGCAGCGTTGCCTACACTAGCACAGATACGCAGTATTTT. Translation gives CSVAYTSTDTQYF.

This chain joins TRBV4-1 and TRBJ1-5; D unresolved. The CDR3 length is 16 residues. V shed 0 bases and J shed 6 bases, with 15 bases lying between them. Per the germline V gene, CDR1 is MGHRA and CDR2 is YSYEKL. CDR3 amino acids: CASSQDRTGSGQPQHF. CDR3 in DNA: TGCGCCAGCAGCCAAGACCGCACGGGGTCCGGTCAGCCCCAGCATTTT.

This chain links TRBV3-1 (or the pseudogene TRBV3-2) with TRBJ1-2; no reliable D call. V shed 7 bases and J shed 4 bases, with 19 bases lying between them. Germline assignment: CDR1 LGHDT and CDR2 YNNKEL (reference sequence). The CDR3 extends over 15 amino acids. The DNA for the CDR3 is TGTGCCAGCAACCCAGGACCAATTAAAGGCTATGGCTACACCTTC. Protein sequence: CASNPGPIKGYGYTF.

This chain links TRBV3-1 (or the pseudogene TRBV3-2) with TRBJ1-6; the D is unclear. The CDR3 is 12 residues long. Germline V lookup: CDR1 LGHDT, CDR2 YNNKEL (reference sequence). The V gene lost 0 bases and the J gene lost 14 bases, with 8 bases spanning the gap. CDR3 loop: CASSQERMTLHF. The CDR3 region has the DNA TGTGCCAGCAGCCAAGAGAGGATGACCCTCCACTTT.

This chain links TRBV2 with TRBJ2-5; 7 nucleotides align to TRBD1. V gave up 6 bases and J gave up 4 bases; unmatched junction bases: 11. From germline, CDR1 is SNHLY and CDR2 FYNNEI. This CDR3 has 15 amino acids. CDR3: CASRDRTGGVETQYF. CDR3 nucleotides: TGTGCCAGCAGAGACCGGACAGGAGGAGTAGAGACCCAGTACTTC.

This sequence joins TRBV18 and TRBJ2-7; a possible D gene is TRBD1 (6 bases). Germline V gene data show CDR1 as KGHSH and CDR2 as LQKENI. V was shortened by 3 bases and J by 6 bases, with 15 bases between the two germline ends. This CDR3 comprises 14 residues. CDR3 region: CASSPTTGRLEQYF. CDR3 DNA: TGTGCCAGCTCACCGACGACAGGCCGCCTCGAGCAGTACTTC.

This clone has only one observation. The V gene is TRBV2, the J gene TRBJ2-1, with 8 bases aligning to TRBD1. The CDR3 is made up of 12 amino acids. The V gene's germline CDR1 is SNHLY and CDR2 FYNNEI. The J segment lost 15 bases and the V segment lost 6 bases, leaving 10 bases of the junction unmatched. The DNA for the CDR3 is TGTGCCAGCAGAGGACAGGGTACCTGGGGGTTCTTC. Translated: CASRGQGTWGFF. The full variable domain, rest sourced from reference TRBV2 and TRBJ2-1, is EPEVTQTPSHQVTQMGQEVILRCVPISNHLYFYWYRQILGQKVEFLVSFYNNEISEKSEIFDDQFSVERPDGSNFTLKIRSTKLEDSAMYFCASRGQGTWGFFGPGTRLTVL.

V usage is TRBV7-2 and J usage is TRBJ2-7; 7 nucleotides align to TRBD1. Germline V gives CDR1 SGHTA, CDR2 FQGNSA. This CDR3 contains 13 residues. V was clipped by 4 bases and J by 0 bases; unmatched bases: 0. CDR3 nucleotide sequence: TGTGCCAGCAGCTGGGACAGCTCCTACGAGCAGTACTTC. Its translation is CASSWDSSYEQYF.

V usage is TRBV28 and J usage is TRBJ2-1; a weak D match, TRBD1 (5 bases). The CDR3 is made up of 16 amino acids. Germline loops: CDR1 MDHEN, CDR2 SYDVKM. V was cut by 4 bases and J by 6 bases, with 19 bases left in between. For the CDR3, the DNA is TGTGCCAGCAGTTGGACCCTCCGGACAAAGCCCAATGAGCAGTTCTTC. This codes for CASSWTLRTKPNEQFF. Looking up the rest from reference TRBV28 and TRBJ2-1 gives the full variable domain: DVKVTQSSRYLVKRTGEKVFLECVQDMDHENMFWYRQDPGLGLRLIYFSYDVKMKEKGDIPEGYSVSREKKERFSLILESASTNQTSMYLCASSWTLRTKPNEQFFGPGTRLTVL.

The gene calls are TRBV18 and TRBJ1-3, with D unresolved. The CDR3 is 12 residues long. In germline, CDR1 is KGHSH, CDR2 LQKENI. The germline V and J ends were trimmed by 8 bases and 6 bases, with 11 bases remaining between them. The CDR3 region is CASEKTENTIYF. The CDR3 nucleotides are TGTGCCAGCGAGAAAACAGAAAACACCATATATTTT.

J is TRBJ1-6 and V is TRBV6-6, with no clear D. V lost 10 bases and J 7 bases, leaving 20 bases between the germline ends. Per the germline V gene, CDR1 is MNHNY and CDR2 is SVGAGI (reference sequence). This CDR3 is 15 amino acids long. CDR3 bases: TGTGCCACTTCGGTGGCGAAGGGCGGAAATTCACCCCTCCACTTT. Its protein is CATSVAKGGNSPLHF.

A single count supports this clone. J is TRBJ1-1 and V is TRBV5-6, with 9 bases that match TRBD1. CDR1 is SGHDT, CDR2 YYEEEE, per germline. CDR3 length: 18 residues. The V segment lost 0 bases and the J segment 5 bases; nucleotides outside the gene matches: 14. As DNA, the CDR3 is TGTGCCAGCAGCTTGGCCCGATTAAGGGACAGGGTGAGGACTGAAGCTTTCTTT. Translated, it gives CASSLARLRDRVRTEAFF.

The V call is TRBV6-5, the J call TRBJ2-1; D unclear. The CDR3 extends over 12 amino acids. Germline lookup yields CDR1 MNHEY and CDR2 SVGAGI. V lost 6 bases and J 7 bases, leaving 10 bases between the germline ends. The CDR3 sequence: CASSQVGNEQFF. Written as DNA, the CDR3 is TGTGCCAGCAGCCAAGTGGGAAATGAGCAGTTCTTC.

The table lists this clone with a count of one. CDR3 region: CASSVAGANLEQYF. In DNA form, the CDR3 reads TGTGCCAGCAGCGTAGCGGGAGCGAATCTCGAGCAGTACTTC. The chain has TRBV9 and TRBJ2-7; a possible D gene is TRBD2 (6 bases). There are 14 residues in the CDR3. The germline CDR1 and CDR2 sequences are SGDLS and YYNGEE. V lost 0 bases and J 6 bases, leaving 13 bases between the germline ends.

The CDR3 DNA reads as TGTGCCAGCAGTTTAACCCCCCTCCTCATAGGTGGCTACACCTTC. The encoded protein is CASSLTPLLIGGYTF. The chain uses TRBV27 and TRBJ1-2; D gene ambiguous. The CDR3 extends over 15 amino acids. V was cut by 2 bases and J by 7 bases, with 17 bases left in between. Germline V gives CDR1 MNHEY, CDR2 SMNVEV (reference sequence).

CDR3 DNA sequence: TGCGCCAGCAGCCAAGATACTAGCGGGAGATCCTACGAGCAGTACTTC. It is translated as CASSQDTSGRSYEQYF. This sequence joins TRBV4-1 and TRBJ2-7; TRBD2 aligns across 11 bases. The CDR3 extends over 16 amino acids. Germline values: CDR1 MGHRA, CDR2 YSYEKL. After removal of 0 bases from V and 1 base from J, the junction contained 2 bases not matched to a gene.

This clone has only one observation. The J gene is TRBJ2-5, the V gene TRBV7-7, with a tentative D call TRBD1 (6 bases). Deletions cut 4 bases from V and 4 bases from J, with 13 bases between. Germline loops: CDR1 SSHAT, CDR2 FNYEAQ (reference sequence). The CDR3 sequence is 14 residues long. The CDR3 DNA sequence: TGTGCCAGCAGCTCGACAGGCCTAGGAGAGACCCAGTACTTC. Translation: CASSSTGLGETQYF. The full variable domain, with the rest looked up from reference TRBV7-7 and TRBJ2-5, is GAGVSQSPRYKVTKRGQDVTLRCDPISSHATLYWYQQALGQGPEFLTYFNYEAQPDKSGLPSDRFSAERPEGSISTLTIQRTEQRDSAMYRCASSSTGLGETQYFGPGTRLLVL.

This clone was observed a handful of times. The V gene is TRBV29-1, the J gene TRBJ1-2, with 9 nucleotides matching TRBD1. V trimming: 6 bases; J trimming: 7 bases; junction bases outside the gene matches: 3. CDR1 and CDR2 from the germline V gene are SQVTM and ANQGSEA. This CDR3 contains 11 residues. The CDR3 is CSVGGQGGYTF. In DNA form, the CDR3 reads TGCAGCGTAGGGGGACAGGGTGGCTACACCTTC.

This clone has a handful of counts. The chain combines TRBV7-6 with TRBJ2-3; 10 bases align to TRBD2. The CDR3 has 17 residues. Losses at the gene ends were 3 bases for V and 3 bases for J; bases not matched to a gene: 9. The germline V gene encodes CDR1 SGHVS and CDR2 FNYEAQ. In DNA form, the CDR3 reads TGTGCCAGCAGCTTGGGTCGAGCGGGAGGGCGTACAGATACGCAGTATTTT. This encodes CASSLGRAGGRTDTQYF.